This T cell receptor (beta chain) was captured by sequencing in a study of blood T cell repertoires in COVID-19. About the study: Sites in the United States, Italy and Spain provided acute and convalescent COVID-19 samples. Sample material is recorded as cDNA or gDNA derived from T cells, B-cell-depleted T cells, or PBMCs.

In the study's own analysis: From reference gene primer amplification, estimates of nucleated cell counts were derived. Generated by immunoSEQ multiplex PCR, the TCRdb table keeps only in-frame clones and is missing some. V and J calls and clone size are as listed in that table; D and trimming were resolved from the DNA. This sample has about 240,000 clones; approximately 88% occur once, and the top ten carry around 2.6%. Categorization into cohorts depended on clinical history that participants reported. CDR1 is WSHSY and CDR2 is SAAADI in the germline V gene. Unmatched junction bases numbered 7, after V lost 6 bases and J lost 6 bases. The CDR3 has 14 residues.

This sequence originates from a woman in her twenties or thirties with acute COVID-19. The V and J genes are TRBV10-2 and TRBJ1-2; 10 bases line up with TRBD1. Material for sequencing was PBMCs or T cells enriched from blood (not recorded which). The CDR3 reads CASSFTGTGDGYTF. The CDR3 bases are TGCGCCAGCAGCTTCACCGGGACAGGGGATGGCTACACCTTC.